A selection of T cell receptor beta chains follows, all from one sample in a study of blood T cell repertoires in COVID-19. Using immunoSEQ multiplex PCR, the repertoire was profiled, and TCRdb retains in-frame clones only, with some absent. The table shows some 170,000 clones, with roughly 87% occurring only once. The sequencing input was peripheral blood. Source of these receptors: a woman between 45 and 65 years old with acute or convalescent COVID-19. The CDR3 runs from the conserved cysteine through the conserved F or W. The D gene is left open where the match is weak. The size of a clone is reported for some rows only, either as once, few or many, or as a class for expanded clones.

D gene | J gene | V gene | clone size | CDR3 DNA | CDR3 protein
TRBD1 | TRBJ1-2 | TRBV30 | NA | TGTGCCTGGACCCGACAGGGCGGCGGCTATGGCTACACCTTC | CAWTRQGGGYGYTF
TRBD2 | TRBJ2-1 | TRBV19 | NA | TGTGCCAGTAGGATACCAGGGACTAGCGGGGGGCAGTTCTTC | CASRIPGTSGGQFF
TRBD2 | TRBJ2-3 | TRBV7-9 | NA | TGTGCCAGCAGCTTAGGTCTAGCGGGGGAAGCAGATACGCAGTATTTT | CASSLGLAGEADTQYF
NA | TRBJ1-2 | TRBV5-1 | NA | TGCGCCAGCAGCGGAGGGGACTATTTTAACTATGGCTACACCTTC | CASSGGDYFNYGYTF
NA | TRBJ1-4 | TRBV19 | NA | TGTGCCAGCAGACAGGTTGTGGGTGAAAAACTGTTTTTT | CASRQVVGEKLFF
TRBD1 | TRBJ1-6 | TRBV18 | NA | TGTGCCAGCTCACCCCCAGGGGGCGGATCACCCCTCCACTTT | CASSPPGGGSPLHF
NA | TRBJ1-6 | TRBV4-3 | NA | TGCGCCAGCAGCCAGGCCGTCTATTCACCCCTCCACTTT | CASSQAVYSPLHF
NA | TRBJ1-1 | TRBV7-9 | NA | TGTGCCAGCAGCCGAATGACTGAGAACACTGAAGCTTTCTTT | CASSRMTENTEAFF
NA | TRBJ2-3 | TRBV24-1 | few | TGTGCCACCAGTTCCGGGGGAGATACGCAGTATTTT | CATSSGGDTQYF
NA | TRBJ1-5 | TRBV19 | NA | TGTGCCAGTAGTATATATTGGGCTAGCAATCAGCCCCAGCATTTT | CASSIYWASNQPQHF
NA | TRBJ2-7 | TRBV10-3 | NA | TGTGCCATCAGTGCATCGGGTGAGCAGTACTTC | CAISASGEQYF
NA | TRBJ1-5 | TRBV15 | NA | TGTGCCACCAGCAGAGAGGCGGGGGGGAATCAGCCCCAGCATTTT | CATSREAGGNQPQHF
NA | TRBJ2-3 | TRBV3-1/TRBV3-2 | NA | TGTGCCAGCAGCCAAAGCCTGGACACCACAGATACGCAGTATTTT | CASSQSLDTTDTQYF
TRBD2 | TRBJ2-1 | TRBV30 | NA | TGTGCCTGGAGTACTAGCGGGGGGGCCAATGAGCAGTTCTTC | CAWSTSGGANEQFF
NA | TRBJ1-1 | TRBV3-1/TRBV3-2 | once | TGTGCCAGCAGCCCACTAGGACGCGGGGTACACACTGAAGCTTTCTTT | CASSPLGRGVHTEAFF
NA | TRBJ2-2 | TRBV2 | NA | TGTGCCAGCAGTTCCACACTAGCCTCCGGGGAGCTGTTTTTT | CASSSTLASGELFF
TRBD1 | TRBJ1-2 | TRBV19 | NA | TGTGCCAGTAGTAGGACAGGCCGGGAACTCTATGGCTACACCTTC | CASSRTGRELYGYTF
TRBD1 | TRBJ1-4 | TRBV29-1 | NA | TGCAGCGTTAAGGACAGGGATGAAAAACTGTTTTTT | CSVKDRDEKLFF
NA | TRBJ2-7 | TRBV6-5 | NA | TGTGCCAGCAGCCGGGGAGCCTACGAGCAGTACTTC | CASSRGAYEQYF
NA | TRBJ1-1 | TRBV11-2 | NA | TGTGCCAGCAGCTCCGACAGGACCATGAACACTGAAGCTTTCTTT | CASSSDRTMNTEAFF
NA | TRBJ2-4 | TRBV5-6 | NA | TGTGCCAGCAGCTTGGGCTATTTGAACATTCAGTACTTC | CASSLGYLNIQYF
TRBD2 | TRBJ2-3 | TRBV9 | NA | TGTGCCAGCAGCGCTCGACTAGCGGGAGGTACAGATACGCAGTATTTT | CASSARLAGGTDTQYF
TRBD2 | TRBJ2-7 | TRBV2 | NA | TGTGCCAGCAGGCTTCTTTCCAGCGGGGGATACGAGCAGTACTTC | CASRLLSSGGYEQYF
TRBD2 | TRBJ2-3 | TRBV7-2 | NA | TGTGCCAGCAGCTCCCTGGGGGGGGGAGGCCGCACAGATACGCAGTATTTT | CASSSLGGGGRTDTQYF
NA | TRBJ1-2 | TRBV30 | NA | TGTGCCTGGAGTGTCCAACTCGACTTAGGCTACACCTTC | CAWSVQLDLGYTF
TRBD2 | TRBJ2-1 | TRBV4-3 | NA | TGCGCCAGCAGCCAAGATGTCCCGGCTAGCGGGACCTACAATGAGCAGTTCTTC | CASSQDVPASGTYNEQFF
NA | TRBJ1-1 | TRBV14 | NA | TGTGCCAGCAGCCAAGTTAGTAGCTGGAACACTGAAGCTTTCTTT | CASSQVSSWNTEAFF
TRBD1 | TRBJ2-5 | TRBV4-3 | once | TGCGCCAGCAGCCAACTGGCCGGACAGGGCCAAGAGACCCAGTACTTC | CASSQLAGQGQETQYF
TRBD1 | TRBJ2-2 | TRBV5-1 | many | TGCGCCAGCAGCTTGAAGAGAACAGGGGGAAACACCGGGGAGCTGTTTTTT | CASSLKRTGGNTGELFF
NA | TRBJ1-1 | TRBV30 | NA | TGTGCCTGGAGTTCCCGGGCTGAAGCTTTCTTT | CAWSSRAEAFF
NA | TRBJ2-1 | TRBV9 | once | TGTGCCAGCAGCGTAGCTAGGAGGGGATCCTACAATGAGCAGTTCTTC | CASSVARRGSYNEQFF
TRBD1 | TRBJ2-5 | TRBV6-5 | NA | TGTGCCAGCGGTCAACTTTCCGGGACAGTAGAGACCCAGTACTTC | CASGQLSGTVETQYF
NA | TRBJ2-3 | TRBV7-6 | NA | TGTGCCAGCAGCTCACTCCTAGGACAGACAGATACGCAGTATTTT | CASSSLLGQTDTQYF
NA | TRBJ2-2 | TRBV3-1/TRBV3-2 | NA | TGTGCCAGCAGTGACGGACTGCTCGCGAACACCGGGGAGCTGTTTTTT | CASSDGLLANTGELFF
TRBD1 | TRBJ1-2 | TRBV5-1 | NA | TGCGCCAGCAGCTTGACAACAGGGCAGGGGGTTTATGGCTACACCTTC | CASSLTTGQGVYGYTF
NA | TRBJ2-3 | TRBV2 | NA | TGTGCCAGCAGTTCGGGGGCAGATACGCAGTATTTT | CASSSGADTQYF
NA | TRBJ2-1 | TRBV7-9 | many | TGTGCCAGCGGTCAGGGACTGAGTGAGCAGTTCTTC | CASGQGLSEQFF
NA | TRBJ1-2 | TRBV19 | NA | TGTGCCAGTAAGAGCGGGGCGGCTGCTAACTATGGCTACACCTTC | CASKSGAAANYGYTF
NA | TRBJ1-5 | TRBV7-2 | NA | TGTGCCAGCAGCTTAGTTCAGGAACAGCCCCAGCATTTT | CASSLVQEQPQHF
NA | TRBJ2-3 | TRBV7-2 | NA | TGTGCCAGCAGCTTGCAAGGAGGTACGCAGTATTTT | CASSLQGGTQYF
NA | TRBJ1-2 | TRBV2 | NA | TGTGCCAGCAGCCGGGACTCTTCTAACTATGGCTACACCTTC | CASSRDSSNYGYTF
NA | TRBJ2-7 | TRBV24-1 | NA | TGTGCCACCAGTGATCAGGGCAACTACGAGCAGTACTTC | CATSDQGNYEQYF
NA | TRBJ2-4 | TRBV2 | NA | TGTGCCAGCAGTGAAGCGCTTCAGGGGTGGACCAAAAACATTCAGTACTTC | CASSEALQGWTKNIQYF
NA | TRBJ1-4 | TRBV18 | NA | TGTGCCAGCTCATCTGCAGCGTATGAAAAACTGTTTTTT | CASSSAAYEKLFF
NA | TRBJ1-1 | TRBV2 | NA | TGTGCCAGCAGTGAAGGGCCTTTACGTGGGAGCACTGAAGCTTTCTTT | CASSEGPLRGSTEAFF
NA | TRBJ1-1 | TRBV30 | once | TGTGCCTGGAGTCGGACAGAAGCTTTCTTT | CAWSRTEAFF
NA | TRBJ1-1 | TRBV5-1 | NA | TGCGCCAGCAGCGGGGGCGGGCCGAACACTGAAGCTTTCTTT | CASSGGGPNTEAFF
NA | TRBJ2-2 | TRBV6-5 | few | TGTGCCAGTAAGGGGGACGCCGACACCGGGGAGCTGTTTTTT | CASKGDADTGELFF
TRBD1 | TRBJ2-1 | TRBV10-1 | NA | TGCGCCAGCAGTGAGTCAGGGGGCTTAAGGAATGAGCAGTTCTTC | CASSESGGLRNEQFF
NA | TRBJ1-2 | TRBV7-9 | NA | TGTGCCAGCAGCCCCCAGGTTAACTATGGCTACACCTTC | CASSPQVNYGYTF
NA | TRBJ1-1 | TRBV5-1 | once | TGCGCCAGCAGCTTGGCCAGGAACACTGAAGCTTTCTTT | CASSLARNTEAFF
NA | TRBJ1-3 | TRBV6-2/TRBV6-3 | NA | TGTGCCAGCAGTTACCCTTCGGACTCTCCGAAGGGCTCTGGAAACACCATATATTTT | CASSYPSDSPKGSGNTIYF
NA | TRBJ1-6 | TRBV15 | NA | TGTGCCACCAGCAGTACAGGGTTCTATAATTCACCCCTCCACTTT | CATSSTGFYNSPLHF
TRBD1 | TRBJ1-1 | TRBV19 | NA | TGTGCCAGTATTTCAGGGGGCGCGGGGACTGAAGCTTTCTTT | CASISGGAGTEAFF
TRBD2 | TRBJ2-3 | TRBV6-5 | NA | TGTGCCAGCAGAACCGGGGGGGCGGGCGGAGATACGCAGTATTTT | CASRTGGAGGDTQYF